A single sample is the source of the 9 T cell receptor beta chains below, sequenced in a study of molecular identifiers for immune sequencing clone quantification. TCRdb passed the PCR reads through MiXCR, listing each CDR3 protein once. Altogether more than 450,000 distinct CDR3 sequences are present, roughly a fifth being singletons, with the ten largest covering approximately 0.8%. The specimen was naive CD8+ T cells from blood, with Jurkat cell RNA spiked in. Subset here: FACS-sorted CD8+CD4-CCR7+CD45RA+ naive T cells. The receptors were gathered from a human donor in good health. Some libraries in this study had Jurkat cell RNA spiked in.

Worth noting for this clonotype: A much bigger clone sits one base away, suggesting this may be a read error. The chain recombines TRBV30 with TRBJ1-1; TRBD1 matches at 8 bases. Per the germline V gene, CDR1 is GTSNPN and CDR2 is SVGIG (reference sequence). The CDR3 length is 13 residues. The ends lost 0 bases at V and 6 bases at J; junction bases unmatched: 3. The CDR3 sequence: CAWSVTGVAEAFF. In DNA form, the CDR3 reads TGTGCCTGGAGTGTGACAGGGGTGGCTGAAGCTTTCTTT.

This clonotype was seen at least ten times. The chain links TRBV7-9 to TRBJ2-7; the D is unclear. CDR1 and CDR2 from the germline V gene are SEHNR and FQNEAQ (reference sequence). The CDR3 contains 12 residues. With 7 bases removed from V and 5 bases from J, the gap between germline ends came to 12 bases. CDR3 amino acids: CASTQSTDEQYF. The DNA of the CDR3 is TGTGCCAGCACCCAGTCTACGGACGAGCAGTACTTC.

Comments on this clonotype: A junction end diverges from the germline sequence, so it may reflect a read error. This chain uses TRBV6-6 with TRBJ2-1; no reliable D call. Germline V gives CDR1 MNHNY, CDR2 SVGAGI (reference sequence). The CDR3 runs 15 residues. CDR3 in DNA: TGTGCCAGCAGTTACTCGGCTGTCTCCTACAATGAGCAGTCCTTC. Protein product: CASSYSAVSYNEQSF.

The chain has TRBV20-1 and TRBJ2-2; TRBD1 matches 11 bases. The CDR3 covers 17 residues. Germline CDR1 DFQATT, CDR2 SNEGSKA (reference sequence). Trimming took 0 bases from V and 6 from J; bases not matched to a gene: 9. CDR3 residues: CSARDHPGTGGPGELFF. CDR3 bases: TGCAGTGCTAGAGATCATCCCGGGACAGGGGGACCCGGGGAGCTGTTTTTT.

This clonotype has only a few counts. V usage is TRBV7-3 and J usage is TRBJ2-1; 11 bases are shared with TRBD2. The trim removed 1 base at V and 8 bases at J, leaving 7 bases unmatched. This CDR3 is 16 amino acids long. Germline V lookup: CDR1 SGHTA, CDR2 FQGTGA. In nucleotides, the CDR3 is TGTGCCAGCAGCTTAAGTACTAGCGGGAGTGTTGATGAGCAGTTCTTC. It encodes CASSLSTSGSVDEQFF.

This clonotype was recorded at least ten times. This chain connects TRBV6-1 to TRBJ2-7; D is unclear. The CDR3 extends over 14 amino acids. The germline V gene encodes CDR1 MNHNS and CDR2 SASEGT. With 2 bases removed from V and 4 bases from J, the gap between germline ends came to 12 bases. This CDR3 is CASSEYWAVYEQYF. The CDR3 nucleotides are TGTGCCAGCAGTGAATACTGGGCCGTGTACGAGCAGTACTTC.

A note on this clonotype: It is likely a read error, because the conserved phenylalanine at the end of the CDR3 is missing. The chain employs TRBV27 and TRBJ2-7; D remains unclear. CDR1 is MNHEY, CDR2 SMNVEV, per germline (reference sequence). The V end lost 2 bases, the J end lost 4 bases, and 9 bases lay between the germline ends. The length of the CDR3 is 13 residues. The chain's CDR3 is CASSLLGYYEQYS. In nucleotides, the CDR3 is TGTGCCAGCAGTTTACTAGGATATTACGAGCAGTACTCC.

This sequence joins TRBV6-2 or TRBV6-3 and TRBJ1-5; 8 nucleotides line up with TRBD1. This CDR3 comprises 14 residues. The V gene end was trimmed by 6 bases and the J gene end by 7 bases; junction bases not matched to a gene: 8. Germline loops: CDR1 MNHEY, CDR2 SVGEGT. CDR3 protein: CASSYPGGGQPQHF. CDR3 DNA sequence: TGTGCCAGCAGCTACCCAGGGGGCGGACAGCCCCAGCATTTT.

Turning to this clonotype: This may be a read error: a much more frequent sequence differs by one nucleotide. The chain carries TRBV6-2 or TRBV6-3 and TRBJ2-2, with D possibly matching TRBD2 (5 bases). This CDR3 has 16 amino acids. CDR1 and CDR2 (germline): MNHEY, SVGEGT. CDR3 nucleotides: TGTGCCAGCAGTCACCACAGAGAAGACTACACCGGGGAGCTGCTTTTT. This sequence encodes CASSHHREDYTGELLF.